Below, 19 T cell receptor beta chains from the same sample are listed, as sequenced in a study of T cell responses to AZD1222 COVID-19 vaccine. Some clones are missing from TCRdb's copy, which holds only in-frame ones; the method was immunoSEQ multiplex PCR. This table has 85,000 to 90,000 clones, roughly nine tenths appearing once. Sequences were derived from peripheral blood, sampled on day 0 of AZD1222 vaccination. The receptors come from an adult in good health.

V gene TRBV28 combines with J gene TRBJ2-7, with 8 bases aligning to TRBD2. J lost 2 bases, V lost 5 bases, and 8 bases had no gene match. CDR1 and CDR2 from the germline V gene are MDHEN and SYDVKM. The CDR3 spans 15 residues. CDR3 bases: TGTGCCAGCAGTCCCGGGGGGGGGCCCACCTACGAGCAGTACTTC. Translating it yields CASSPGGGPTYEQYF.

The rearrangement uses TRBV6-2 or TRBV6-3 and TRBJ1-4; TRBD1 is a possible D gene (5 bases). CDR1 and CDR2 (germline): MNHEY, SVGEGT. Trimming pared 5 bases from V and 8 bases from J, leaving 15 bases between. The CDR3 totals 14 residues. The CDR3 DNA follows: TGTGCCAGCAGTCCGCGACAGACGAACGAAAAACTGTTTTTT. It codes for CASSPRQTNEKLFF.

V is TRBV30 and J is TRBJ1-4; no firm D call. Trimming took off 6 bases at V and 7 bases at J, with 15 bases between the two ends. Germline-derived CDR1 and CDR2 are GTSNPN and SVGIG (reference sequence). The CDR3 spans 13 residues. The CDR3 spells CACLGNVGEKLFF. CDR3 nucleotide sequence: TGTGCCTGCTTGGGGAATGTGGGTGAAAAACTGTTTTTT. The variable domain in full, completed from reference TRBV30 and TRBJ1-4, reads SQTIHQWPATLVQPVGSPLSLECTVEGTSNPNLYWYRQAAGRGLQLLFYSVGIGQISSEVPQNLSASRPQDRQFILSSKKLLLSDSGFYLCACLGNVGEKLFFGSGTQLSVL.

J is TRBJ1-1 and V is TRBV28; D is unclear. V lost 5 bases to trimming and J lost 8 bases, with 12 bases between them. This CDR3 comprises 12 residues. Germline V CDR1 and CDR2: MDHEN, SYDVKM. The CDR3: CASSTDPREAFF. As DNA, the CDR3 is TGTGCCAGCAGTACTGACCCGAGGGAAGCTTTCTTT.

The chain links TRBV5-6 to TRBJ2-7; a possible D gene is TRBD1 (5 bases). The CDR3 sequence is 16 residues long. With 6 bases removed from V and 1 base from J, the gap between germline ends came to 20 bases. CDR1 and CDR2 (germline): SGHDT, YYEEEE. This CDR3 reads CASIVDLLRASYEQYF. CDR3 bases: TGTGCCAGCATCGTGGACCTTCTCAGGGCGTCCTACGAGCAGTACTTC.

The V and J genes are TRBV18 and TRBJ2-7; D is uncertain. The CDR3 totals 12 residues. V lost 3 bases and J 7 bases, leaving 10 bases between the germline ends. CDR1 is KGHSH and CDR2 is LQKENI in the germline V gene. CDR3 region: CASSPSSGEQYF. DNA for the CDR3: TGTGCCAGCTCACCTAGTTCGGGTGAGCAGTACTTC.

The chain recombines TRBV7-6 with TRBJ1-1; D is unresolved. Germline V gives CDR1 SGHVS, CDR2 FNYEAQ. The CDR3 spans 13 residues. Trimming shortened V by 5 bases and J by 1 base, and 8 bases separated the two germline ends. CDR3 residues: CASSLYQNTEAFF. DNA of the CDR3: TGTGCCAGCAGCCTCTACCAGAACACTGAAGCTTTCTTT.

This clone was picked up a small number of times. The chain links TRBV30 to TRBJ1-2; D is perhaps TRBD1 (5 bases). V lost 2 bases and J lost 3, with 10 bases in between. The CDR3 sequence is 13 residues long. The germline gives CDR1 GTSNPN, CDR2 SVGIG (reference sequence). The CDR3 nucleotides read TGTGCCTGGAGTTCAGGGAACCACTATGGCTACACCTTC. The encoded protein is CAWSSGNHYGYTF.

The V and J genes are TRBV5-1 and TRBJ1-1, with 12 nucleotides matching TRBD1. Unmatched junction bases numbered 14, after V lost 1 base and J lost 4 bases. The germline V gene encodes CDR1 SGHRS and CDR2 YFSETQ. There are 19 residues in the CDR3. The CDR3 coding sequence is TGCGCCAGCAGCTTGCCGTCGGGACAGGGGGCAAGTTTGCGCACTGAAGCTTTCTTT. This gives the protein CASSLPSGQGASLRTEAFF.

The chain carries TRBV24-1 and TRBJ2-5; no clear D gene. This CDR3 contains 14 residues. Germline-derived CDR1 and CDR2 are KGHDR and SFDVKD. V dropped 4 bases and J dropped 4 bases, with 12 bases sitting between them. The CDR3 here is CATSEPYVGETQYF. CDR3 DNA: TGTGCCACCAGTGAGCCTTATGTGGGAGAGACCCAGTACTTC.

This chain connects TRBV28 to TRBJ2-7; D is tentatively TRBD1 or TRBD2 (5 bases each). Deletions cut 5 bases from V and 5 bases from J, with 22 bases between. The germline V gene has CDR1 MDHEN and CDR2 SYDVKM. There are 16 residues in the CDR3. CDR3 bases: TGTGCCAGCAGTACACCGAGGGGCTCAACTTCGAACGAGCAGTACTTC. It translates to CASSTPRGSTSNEQYF.

This chain links TRBV19 with TRBJ2-5, with 8 nucleotides matching TRBD1. Unmatched junction bases numbered 5, after V lost 6 bases and J lost 5 bases. The CDR3 sequence is 13 residues long. Germline V gene sequence: CDR1 LNHDA, CDR2 SQIVND (reference sequence). CDR3 protein: CASRGTGVETQYF. CDR3 nucleotide sequence: TGTGCCAGTAGAGGGACAGGAGTGGAGACCCAGTACTTC.

The J gene is TRBJ1-2, the V gene TRBV7-9, with TRBD1 matching 8 bases. This CDR3 region has 12 residues. Germline CDR1 and CDR2: SEHNR and FQNEAQ (reference sequence). V lost 3 bases, J lost 8 bases, and 2 bases stayed unmatched. The CDR3 is CASSFSGGGYTF. CDR3 bases: TGTGCCAGCAGCTTTTCAGGGGGCGGCTACACCTTC.

The genes are TRBV6-5 and TRBJ2-7, with 8 nucleotides matching TRBD1. The CDR3 is 14 amino acids. With 6 bases clipped from V and 6 bases from J, the junction kept 10 bases outside the gene matches. Germline lookup yields CDR1 MNHEY and CDR2 SVGAGI. The CDR3 DNA reads as TGTGCCAGCAGACTTTATTCAGGGACAGGCGAGCAGTACTTC. It is translated as CASRLYSGTGEQYF.

The chain is built from TRBV11-1 and TRBJ2-7; D could derive from TRBD1 or TRBD2 (5 bases each). This CDR3 spans 15 amino acids. Trimming left V 4 bases short and J 4 bases short, with 17 bases between. In germline, CDR1 is SGHAT, CDR2 FQDESV (reference sequence). The CDR3 here is CASSSRVGVEYEQYF. The CDR3 coding sequence is TGTGCCAGCAGCTCCCGGGTGGGGGTGGAATACGAGCAGTACTTC.

The sample holds a few counts of this clone. J is TRBJ2-1 and V is TRBV3-1 (or the pseudogene TRBV3-2), with D perhaps TRBD1 (5 bases). This CDR3 comprises 16 residues. The germline V gene has CDR1 LGHDT and CDR2 YNNKEL (reference sequence). V lost 2 bases and J 6 bases, leaving 17 bases between the germline ends. The CDR3 DNA reads as TGTGCCAGCAGCCAACAGGGTTCCATAGGGCTCAATGAGCAGTTCTTC. Its translation is CASSQQGSIGLNEQFF.

CDR3 sequence reads: CASSLGSVTQALNYGYTF. DNA for the CDR3: TGTGCCAGCAGCTTAGGATCGGTCACTCAGGCCCTTAACTATGGCTACACCTTC. V is TRBV7-9 and J is TRBJ1-2; the D is unclear. The CDR3 runs 18 residues. Trimming shortened V by 1 base and J by 1 base, and 19 bases separated the two germline ends. Germline CDR1 reads SEHNR; CDR2 reads FQNEAQ (reference sequence). The entire variable domain, with the rest obtained from reference TRBV7-9 and TRBJ1-2, is as follows: DTGVSQNPRHKITKRGQNVTFRCDPISEHNRLYWYRQTLGQGPEFLTYFQNEAQLEKSRLLSDRFSAERPKGSFSTLEIQRTEQGDSAMYLCASSLGSVTQALNYGYTFGSGTRLTVV.

This chain uses TRBV28 with TRBJ1-4, with D perhaps TRBD1 (5 bases). The CDR3 extends over 17 amino acids. Trimming left V 3 bases short and J 0 bases short, with 14 bases between. The germline V gene encodes CDR1 MDHEN and CDR2 SYDVKM. CDR3 DNA sequence: TGTGCCAGCAGTTTTGCGGGGGTCCTTGCAACTAATGAAAAACTGTTTTTT. It codes for CASSFAGVLATNEKLFF.

The chain has TRBV5-5 and TRBJ2-7; the D gene could be TRBD1 or TRBD2 (5 bases each). V dropped 5 bases and J dropped 0 bases, with 9 bases sitting between them. The CDR3 totals 13 residues. Germline assignment: CDR1 SGHKS and CDR2 YYEKEE (reference sequence). The CDR3 here is CASRRDASYEQYF. DNA for the CDR3: TGTGCCAGCAGGAGGGACGCCTCCTACGAGCAGTACTTC.